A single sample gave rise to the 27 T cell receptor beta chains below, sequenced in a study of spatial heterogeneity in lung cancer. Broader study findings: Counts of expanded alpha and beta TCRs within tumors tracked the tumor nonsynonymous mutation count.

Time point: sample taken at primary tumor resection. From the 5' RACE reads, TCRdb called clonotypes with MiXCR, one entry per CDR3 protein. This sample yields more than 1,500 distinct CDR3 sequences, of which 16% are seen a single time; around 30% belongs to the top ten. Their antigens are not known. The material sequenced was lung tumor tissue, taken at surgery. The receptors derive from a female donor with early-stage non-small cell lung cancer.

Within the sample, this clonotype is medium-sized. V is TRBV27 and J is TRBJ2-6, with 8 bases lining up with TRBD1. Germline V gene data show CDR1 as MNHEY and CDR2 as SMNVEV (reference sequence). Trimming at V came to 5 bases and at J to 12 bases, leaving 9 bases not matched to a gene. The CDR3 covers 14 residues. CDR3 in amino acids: CASSLMGTGRVLTF. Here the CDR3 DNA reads TGTGCCAGCAGTCTAATGGGGACAGGTCGCGTCCTGACTTTC.

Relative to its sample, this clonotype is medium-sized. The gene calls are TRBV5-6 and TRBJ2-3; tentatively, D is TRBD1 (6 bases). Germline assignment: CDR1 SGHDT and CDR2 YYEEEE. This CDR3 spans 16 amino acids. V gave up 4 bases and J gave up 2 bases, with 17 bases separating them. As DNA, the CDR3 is TGTGCCAGCAGCCCTTCGGGGACATTCCACACAGATACGCAGTATTTT. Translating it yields CASSPSGTFHTDTQYF.

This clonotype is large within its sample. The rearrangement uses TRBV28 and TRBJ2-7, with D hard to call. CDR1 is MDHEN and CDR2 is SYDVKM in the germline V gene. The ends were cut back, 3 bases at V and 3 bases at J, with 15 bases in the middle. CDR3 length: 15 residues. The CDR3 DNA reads TGTGCCAGCAGTTTTGCAGGAACCCGAAACTACGAGCAGTACTTC. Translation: CASSFAGTRNYEQYF.

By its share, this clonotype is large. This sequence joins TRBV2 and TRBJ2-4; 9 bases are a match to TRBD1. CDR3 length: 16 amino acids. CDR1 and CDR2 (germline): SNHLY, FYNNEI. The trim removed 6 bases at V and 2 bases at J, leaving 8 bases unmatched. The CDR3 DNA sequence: TGTGCCAGCAGAAACGACAGGGGGGGAACCAAAAACATTCAGTACTTC. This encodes CASRNDRGGTKNIQYF.

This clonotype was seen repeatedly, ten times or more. This CDR3 is CASSGQGVNGELFF. DNA for the CDR3: TGTGCCAGCAGCGGACAGGGGGTTAACGGGGAGCTGTTTTTT. The chain combines TRBV4-2 with TRBJ2-2; 10 bases agree with TRBD1. The V segment lost 5 bases and the J segment 7 bases; nucleotides outside the gene matches: 4. The CDR3 consists of 14 residues. The germline gives CDR1 LGHNA, CDR2 YNFKEQ.

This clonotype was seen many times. The CDR3 is CASGFYTDTQYF. In nucleotides, the CDR3 is TGTGCCAGCGGGTTCTACACAGATACGCAGTATTTT. This chain connects TRBV27 to TRBJ2-3, with no clear D. Germline values: CDR1 MNHEY, CDR2 SMNVEV (reference sequence). This CDR3 region has 12 residues. Trimming removed 8 bases at V and 2 bases at J, with 8 bases between.

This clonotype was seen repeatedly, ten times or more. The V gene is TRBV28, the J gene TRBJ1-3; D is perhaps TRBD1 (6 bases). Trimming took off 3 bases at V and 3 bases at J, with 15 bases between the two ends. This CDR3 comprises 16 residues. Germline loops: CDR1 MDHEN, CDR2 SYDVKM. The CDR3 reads CASSLLLGARGNTIYF. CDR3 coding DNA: TGTGCCAGCAGTTTGCTTTTGGGGGCGCGTGGAAACACCATATATTTT. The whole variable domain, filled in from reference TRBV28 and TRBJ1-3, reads DVKVTQSSRYLVKRTGEKVFLECVQDMDHENMFWYRQDPGLGLRLIYFSYDVKMKEKGDIPEGYSVSREKKERFSLILESASTNQTSMYLCASSLLLGARGNTIYFGEGSWLTVV.

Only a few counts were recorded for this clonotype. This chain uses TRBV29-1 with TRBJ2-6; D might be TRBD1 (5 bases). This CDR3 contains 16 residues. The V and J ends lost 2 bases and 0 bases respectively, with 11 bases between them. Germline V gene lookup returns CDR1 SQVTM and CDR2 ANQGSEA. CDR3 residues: CSVETDIGSGANVLTF. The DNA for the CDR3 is TGCAGCGTTGAAACGGACATCGGCTCTGGGGCCAACGTCCTGACTTTC.

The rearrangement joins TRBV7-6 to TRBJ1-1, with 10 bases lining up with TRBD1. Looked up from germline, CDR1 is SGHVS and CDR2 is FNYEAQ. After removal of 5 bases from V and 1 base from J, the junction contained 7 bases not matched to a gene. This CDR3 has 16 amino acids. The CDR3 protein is CASSQRQGAANTEAFF. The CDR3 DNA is TGTGCCAGCAGCCAACGACAGGGGGCGGCGAACACTGAAGCTTTCTTT. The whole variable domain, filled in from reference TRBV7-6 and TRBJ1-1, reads GAGVSQSPRYKVTKRGQDVALRCDPISGHVSLYWYRQALGQGPEFLTYFNYEAQQDKSGLPNDRFSAERPEGSISTLTIQRTEQRDSAMYRCASSQRQGAANTEAFFGQGTRLTVV.

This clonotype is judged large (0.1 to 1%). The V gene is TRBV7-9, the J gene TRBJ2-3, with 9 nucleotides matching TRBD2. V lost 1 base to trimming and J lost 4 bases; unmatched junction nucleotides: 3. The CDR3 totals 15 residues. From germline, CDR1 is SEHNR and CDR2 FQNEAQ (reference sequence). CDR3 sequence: CASSLDAGGPDTQYF. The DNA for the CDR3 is TGTGCCAGCAGCTTAGATGCGGGAGGGCCAGATACGCAGTATTTT.

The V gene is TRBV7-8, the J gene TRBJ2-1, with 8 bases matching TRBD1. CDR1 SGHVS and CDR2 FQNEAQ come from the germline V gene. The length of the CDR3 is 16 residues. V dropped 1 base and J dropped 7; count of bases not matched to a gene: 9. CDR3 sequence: CASSLVGGTGFNEQFF. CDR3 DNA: TGTGCCAGCAGCTTAGTCGGCGGGACAGGCTTTAATGAGCAGTTCTTC.

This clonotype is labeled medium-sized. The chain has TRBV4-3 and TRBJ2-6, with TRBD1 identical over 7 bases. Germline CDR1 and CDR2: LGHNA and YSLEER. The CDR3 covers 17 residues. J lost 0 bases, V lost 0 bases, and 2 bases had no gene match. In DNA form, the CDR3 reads TGCGCCAGCAGCCAAGAGGGGACAGCCTCTGGGGCCAACGTCCTGACTTTC. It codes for CASSQEGTASGANVLTF.

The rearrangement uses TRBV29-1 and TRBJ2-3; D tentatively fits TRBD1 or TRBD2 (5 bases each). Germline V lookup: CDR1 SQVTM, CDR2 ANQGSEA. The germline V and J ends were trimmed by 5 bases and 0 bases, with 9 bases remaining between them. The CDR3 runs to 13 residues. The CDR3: CSVTRDSTDTQYF. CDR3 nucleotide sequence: TGCAGCGTTACCCGGGACAGCACAGATACGCAGTATTTT.

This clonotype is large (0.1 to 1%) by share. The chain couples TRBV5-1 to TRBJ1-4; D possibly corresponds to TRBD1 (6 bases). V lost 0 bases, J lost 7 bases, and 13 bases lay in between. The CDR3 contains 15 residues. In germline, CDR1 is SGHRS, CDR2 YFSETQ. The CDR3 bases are TGCGCCAGCAGCTTGGCCGGGGGGCCGACTGAAAAACTGTTTTTT. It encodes CASSLAGGPTEKLFF.

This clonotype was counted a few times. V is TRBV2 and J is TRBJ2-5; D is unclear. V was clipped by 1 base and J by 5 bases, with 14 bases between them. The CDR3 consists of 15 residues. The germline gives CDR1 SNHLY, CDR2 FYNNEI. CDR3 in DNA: TGTGCCAGCAGTGAAGACTTCAACATCGGGGAGACCCAGTACTTC. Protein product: CASSEDFNIGETQYF. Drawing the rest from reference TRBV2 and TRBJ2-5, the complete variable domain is EPEVTQTPSHQVTQMGQEVILRCVPISNHLYFYWYRQILGQKVEFLVSFYNNEISEKSEIFDDQFSVERPDGSNFTLKIRSTKLEDSAMYFCASSEDFNIGETQYFGPGTRLLVL.

CDR3 DNA: TGTGCCAGCAGCTCAATGGGGGGGCAGCCCCAGCATTTT. This codes for CASSSMGGQPQHF. The chain links TRBV7-3 to TRBJ1-5; TRBD1 might be the D (5 bases). CDR3 length: 13 amino acids. V was trimmed by 4 bases and J by 7 bases, leaving 11 bases between them. Germline CDR1 is SGHTA and CDR2 is FQGTGA.

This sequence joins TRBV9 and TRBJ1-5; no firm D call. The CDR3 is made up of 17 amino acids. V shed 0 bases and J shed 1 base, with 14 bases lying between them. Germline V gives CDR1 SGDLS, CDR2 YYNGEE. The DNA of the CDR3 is TGTGCCAGCAGCGTAGATTCAGGACTAGACAGCAATCAGCCCCAGCATTTT. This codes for CASSVDSGLDSNQPQHF.

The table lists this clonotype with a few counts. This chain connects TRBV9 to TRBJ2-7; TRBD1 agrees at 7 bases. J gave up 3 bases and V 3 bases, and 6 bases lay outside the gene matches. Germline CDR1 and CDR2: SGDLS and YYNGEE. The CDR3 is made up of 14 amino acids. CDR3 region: CASSGDSGGYEQYF. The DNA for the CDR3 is TGTGCCAGCAGCGGCGATTCAGGGGGCTACGAGCAGTACTTC.

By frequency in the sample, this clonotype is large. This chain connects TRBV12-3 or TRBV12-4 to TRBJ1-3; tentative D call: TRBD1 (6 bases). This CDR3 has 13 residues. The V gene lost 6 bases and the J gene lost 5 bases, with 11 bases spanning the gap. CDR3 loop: CASSQTGRNTIYF. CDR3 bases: TGTGCCAGCAGCCAAACAGGGAGAAACACCATATATTTT.

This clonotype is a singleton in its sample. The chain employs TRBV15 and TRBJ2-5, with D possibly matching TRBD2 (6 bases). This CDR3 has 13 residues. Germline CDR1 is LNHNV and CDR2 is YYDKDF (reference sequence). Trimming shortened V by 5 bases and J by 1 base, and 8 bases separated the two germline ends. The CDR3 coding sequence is TGTGCCACCAGCCTCGGGGGCCAAGAGACCCAGTACTTC. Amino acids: CATSLGGQETQYF.

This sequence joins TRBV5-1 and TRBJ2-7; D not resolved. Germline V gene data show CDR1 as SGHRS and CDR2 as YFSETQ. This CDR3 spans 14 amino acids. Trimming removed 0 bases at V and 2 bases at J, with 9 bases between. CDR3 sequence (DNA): TGCGCCAGCAGCTTGGAAAGGCTCGCCTACGAGCAGTACTTC. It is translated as CASSLERLAYEQYF.

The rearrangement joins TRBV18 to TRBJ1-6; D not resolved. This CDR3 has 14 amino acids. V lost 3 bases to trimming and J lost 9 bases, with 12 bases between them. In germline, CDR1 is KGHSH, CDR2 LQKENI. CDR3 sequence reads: CASSPSKGTSPLHF. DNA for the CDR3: TGTGCCAGCTCACCTTCCAAAGGAACTTCACCCCTCCACTTT.

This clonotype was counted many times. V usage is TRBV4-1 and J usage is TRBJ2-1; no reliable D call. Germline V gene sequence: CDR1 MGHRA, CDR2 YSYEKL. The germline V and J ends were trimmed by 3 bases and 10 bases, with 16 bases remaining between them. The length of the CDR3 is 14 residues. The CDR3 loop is CASSHVGIGDEQFF. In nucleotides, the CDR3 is TGCGCCAGCAGCCACGTGGGCATAGGAGACGAGCAGTTCTTC.

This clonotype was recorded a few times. CDR3 coding DNA: TGTGCCAGCAGCCAAGTTTCAGGAAATAGCAATCAGCCCCAGCATTTT. This sequence encodes CASSQVSGNSNQPQHF. V and J are TRBV4-2 and TRBJ1-5; the D is unclear. CDR3 length equals 16 residues. Germline loops: CDR1 LGHNA, CDR2 YNFKEQ. V gave up 1 base and J gave up 0 bases, with 10 bases separating them.

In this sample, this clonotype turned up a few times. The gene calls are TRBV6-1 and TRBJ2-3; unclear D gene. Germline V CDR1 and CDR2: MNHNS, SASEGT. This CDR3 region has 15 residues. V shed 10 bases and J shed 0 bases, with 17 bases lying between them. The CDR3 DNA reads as TGTGCCATCGCCCGGTTGGGATCGAGCACAGATACGCAGTATTTT. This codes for CAIARLGSSTDTQYF.

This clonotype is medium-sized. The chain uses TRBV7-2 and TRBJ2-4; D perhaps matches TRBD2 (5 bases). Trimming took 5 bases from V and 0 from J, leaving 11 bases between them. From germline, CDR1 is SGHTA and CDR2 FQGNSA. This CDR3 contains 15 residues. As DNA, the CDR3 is TGTGCCAGCAGCCAAATAGGAGGAGCCAAAAACATTCAGTACTTC. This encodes CASSQIGGAKNIQYF.

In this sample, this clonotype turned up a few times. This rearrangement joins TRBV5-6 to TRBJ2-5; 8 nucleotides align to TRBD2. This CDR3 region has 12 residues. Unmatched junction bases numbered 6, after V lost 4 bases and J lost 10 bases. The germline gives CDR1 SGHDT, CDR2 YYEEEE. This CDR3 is CASSPGLDFQYF. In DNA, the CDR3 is TGTGCCAGCAGCCCGGGACTAGATTTCCAGTACTTC.